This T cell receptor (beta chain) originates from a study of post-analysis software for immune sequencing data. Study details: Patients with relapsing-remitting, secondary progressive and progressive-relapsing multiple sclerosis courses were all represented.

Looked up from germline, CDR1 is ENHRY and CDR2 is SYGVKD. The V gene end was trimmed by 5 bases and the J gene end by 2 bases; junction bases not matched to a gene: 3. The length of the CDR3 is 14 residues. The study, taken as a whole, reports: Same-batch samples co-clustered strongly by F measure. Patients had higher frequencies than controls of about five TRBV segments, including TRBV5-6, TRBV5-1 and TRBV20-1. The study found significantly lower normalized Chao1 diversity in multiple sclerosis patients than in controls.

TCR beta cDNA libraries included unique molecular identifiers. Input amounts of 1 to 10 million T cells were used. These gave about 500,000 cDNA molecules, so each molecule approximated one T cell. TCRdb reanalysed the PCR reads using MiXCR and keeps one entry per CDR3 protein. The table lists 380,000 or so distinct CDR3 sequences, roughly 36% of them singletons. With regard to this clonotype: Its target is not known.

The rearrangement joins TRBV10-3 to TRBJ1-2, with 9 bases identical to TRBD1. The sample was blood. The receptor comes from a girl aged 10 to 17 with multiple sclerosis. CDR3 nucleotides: TGTGCCATCAGTTTCGGACAGGGGAACTATGGCTACACCTTC. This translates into CAISFGQGNYGYTF.